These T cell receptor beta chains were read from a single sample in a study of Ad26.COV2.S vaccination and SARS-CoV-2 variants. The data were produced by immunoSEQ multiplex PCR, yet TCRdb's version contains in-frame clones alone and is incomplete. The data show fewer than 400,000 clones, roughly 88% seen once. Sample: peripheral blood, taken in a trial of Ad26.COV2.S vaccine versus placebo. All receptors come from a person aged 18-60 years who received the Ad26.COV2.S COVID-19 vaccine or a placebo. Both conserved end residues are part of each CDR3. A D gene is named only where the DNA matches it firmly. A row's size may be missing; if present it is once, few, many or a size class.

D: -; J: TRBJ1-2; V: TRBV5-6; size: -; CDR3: CASSLGRFGYTF; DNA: TGTGCCAGCAGCTTGGGAAGATTTGGCTACACCTTC
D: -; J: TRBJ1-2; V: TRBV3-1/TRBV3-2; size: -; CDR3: CASSPLVGYGYTF; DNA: TGTGCCAGCAGCCCTCTTGTAGGCTATGGCTACACCTTC
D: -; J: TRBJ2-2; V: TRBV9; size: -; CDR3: CASVGRTGELFF; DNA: TGTGCCAGCGTAGGGAGGACCGGGGAGCTGTTTTTT
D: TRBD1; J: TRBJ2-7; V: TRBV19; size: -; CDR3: CASSIAPSGTGASYEQYF; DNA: TGTGCCAGTAGTATAGCCCCCTCGGGGACAGGGGCCTCCTACGAGCAGTACTTC
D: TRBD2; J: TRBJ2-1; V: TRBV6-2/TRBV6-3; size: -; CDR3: CASIPFPIAGERSNEQFF; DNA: TGTGCCAGCATCCCCTTCCCGATAGCGGGAGAACGTAGCAATGAGCAGTTCTTC
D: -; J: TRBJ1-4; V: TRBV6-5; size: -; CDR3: CASRPAGSGNEKLFF; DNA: TGTGCCAGCAGACCCGCAGGGTCCGGTAATGAAAAACTGTTTTTT
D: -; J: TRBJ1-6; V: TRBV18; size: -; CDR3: CASSRVGSDNSPLHF; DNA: TGTGCCAGCTCAAGGGTGGGTTCCGATAATTCACCCCTCCACTTT
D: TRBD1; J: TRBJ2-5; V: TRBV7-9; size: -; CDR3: CASSLGEDRGETQYF; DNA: TGTGCCAGCAGCTTAGGCGAAGACAGGGGCGAGACCCAGTACTTC
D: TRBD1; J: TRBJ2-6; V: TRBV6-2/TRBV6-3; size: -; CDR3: CASSRPGTGSGANVLTF; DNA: TGTGCCAGCAGCCGTCCCGGGACAGGGTCTGGGGCCAACGTCCTGACTTTC
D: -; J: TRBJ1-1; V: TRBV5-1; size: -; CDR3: CASSLLNTEAFF; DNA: TGCGCCAGCAGCCTCTTAAACACTGAAGCTTTCTTT
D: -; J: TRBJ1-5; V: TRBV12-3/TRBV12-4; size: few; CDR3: CASSFTRVSQHF; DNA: TGTGCCAGCAGTTTTACAAGAGTGTCCCAGCATTTT
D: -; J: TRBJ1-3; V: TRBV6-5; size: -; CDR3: CASSWGGSHSGNTIYF; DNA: TGTGCCAGCAGTTGGGGAGGGAGTCACTCTGGAAACACCATATATTTT
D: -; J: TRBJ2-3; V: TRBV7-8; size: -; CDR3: CASSSSRGADTQYF; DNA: TGTGCCAGCAGCTCATCTAGGGGAGCAGATACGCAGTATTTT
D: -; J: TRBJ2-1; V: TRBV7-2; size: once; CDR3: CASSALGSYNEQFF; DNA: TGTGCCAGCAGCGCTCTAGGATCCTACAATGAGCAGTTCTTC
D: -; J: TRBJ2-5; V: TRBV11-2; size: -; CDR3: CASGGWERETQYF; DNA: TGTGCCAGCGGGGGTTGGGAGAGAGAGACCCAGTACTTC